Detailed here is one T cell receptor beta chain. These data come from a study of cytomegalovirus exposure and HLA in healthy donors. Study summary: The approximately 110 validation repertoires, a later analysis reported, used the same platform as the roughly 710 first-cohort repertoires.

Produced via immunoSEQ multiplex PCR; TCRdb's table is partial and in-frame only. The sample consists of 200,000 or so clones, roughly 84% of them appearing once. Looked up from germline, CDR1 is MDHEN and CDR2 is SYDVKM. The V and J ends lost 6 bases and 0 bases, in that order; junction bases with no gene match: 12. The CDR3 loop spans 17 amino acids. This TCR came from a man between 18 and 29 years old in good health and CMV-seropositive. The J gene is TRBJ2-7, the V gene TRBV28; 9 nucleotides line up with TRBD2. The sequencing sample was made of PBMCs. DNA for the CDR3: TGTGCCAGCAGGGGGACTAGCCGGGACCGACACTCCTACGAGCAGTACTTC. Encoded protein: CASRGTSRDRHSYEQYF. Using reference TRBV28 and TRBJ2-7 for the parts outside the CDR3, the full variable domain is DVKVTQSSRYLVKRTGEKVFLECVQDMDHENMFWYRQDPGLGLRLIYFSYDVKMKEKGDIPEGYSVSREKKERFSLILESASTNQTSMYLCASRGTSRDRHSYEQYFGPGTRLTVT.